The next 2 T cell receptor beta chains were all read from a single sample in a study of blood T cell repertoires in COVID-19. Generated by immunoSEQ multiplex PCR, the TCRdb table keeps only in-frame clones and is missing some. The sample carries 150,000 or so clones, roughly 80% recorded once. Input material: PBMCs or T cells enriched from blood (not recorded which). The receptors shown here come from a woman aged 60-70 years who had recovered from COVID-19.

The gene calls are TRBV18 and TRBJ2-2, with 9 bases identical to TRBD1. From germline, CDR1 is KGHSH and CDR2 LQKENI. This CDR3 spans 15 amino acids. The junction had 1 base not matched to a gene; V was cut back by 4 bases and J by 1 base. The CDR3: CASSQDRGNTGELFF. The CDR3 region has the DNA TGTGCCAGCTCACAGGACAGGGGGAACACCGGGGAGCTGTTTTTT.

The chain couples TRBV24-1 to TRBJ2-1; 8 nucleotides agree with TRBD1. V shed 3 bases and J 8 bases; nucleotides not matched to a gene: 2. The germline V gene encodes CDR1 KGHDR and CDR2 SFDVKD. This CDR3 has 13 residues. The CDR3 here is CATSDLTGDEQFF. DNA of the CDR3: TGTGCCACCAGTGATCTGACAGGGGATGAGCAGTTCTTC.